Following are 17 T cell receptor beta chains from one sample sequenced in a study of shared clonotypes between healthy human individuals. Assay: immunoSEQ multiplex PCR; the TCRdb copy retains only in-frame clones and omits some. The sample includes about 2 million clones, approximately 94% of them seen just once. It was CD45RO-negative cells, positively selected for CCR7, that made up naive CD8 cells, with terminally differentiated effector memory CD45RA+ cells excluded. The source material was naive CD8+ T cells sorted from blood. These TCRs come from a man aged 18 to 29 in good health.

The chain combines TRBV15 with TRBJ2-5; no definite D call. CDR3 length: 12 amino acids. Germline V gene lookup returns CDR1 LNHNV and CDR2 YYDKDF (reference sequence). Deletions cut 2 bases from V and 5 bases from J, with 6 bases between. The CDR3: CATSRTPETQYF. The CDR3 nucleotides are TGTGCCACCAGCAGAACACCCGAGACCCAGTACTTC.

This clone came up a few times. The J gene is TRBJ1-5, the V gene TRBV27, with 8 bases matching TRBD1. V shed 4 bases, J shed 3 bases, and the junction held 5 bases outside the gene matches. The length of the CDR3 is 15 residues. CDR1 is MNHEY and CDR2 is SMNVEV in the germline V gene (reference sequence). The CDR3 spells CASSSGTGSNQPQHF. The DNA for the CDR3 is TGTGCCAGCAGTTCAGGGACAGGCTCCAATCAGCCCCAGCATTTT.

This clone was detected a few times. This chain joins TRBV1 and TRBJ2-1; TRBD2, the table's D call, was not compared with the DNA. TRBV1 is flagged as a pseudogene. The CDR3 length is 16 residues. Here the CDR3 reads CTSSQRRESPHNEQFF. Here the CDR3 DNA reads TGCACCAGCAGCCAACGTCGGGAGAGTCCCCACAATGAGCAGTTCTTC.

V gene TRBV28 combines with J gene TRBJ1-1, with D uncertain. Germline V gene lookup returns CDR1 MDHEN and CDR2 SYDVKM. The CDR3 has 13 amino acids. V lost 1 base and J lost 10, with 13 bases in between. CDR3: CASSLYGPAGAFF. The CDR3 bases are TGTGCCAGCAGTTTATACGGTCCGGCCGGAGCTTTCTTT.

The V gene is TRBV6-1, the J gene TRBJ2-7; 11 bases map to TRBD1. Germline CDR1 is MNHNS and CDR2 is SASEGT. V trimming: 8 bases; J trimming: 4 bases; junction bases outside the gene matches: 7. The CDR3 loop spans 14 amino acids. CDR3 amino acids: CASFTDRGLYEQYF. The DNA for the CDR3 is TGTGCCAGCTTCACGGACAGGGGGCTGTACGAGCAGTACTTC.

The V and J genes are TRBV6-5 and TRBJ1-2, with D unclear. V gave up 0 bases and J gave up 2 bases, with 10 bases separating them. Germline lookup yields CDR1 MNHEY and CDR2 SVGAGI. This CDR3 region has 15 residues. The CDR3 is CASSYSPAANYGYTF. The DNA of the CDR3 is TGTGCCAGCAGTTACTCCCCAGCTGCGAACTATGGCTACACCTTC.

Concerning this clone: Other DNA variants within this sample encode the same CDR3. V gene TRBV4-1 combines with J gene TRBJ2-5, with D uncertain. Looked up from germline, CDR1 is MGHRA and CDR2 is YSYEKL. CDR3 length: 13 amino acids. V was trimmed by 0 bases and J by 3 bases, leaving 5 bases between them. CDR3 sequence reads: CASSQDLEETQYF. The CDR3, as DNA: TGCGCCAGCAGCCAAGATTTGGAAGAGACCCAGTACTTC.

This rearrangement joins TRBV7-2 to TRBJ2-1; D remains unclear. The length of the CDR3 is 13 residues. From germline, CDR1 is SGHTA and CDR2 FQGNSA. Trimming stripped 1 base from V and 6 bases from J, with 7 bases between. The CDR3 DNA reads TGTGCCAGCAGCTTAGAGGCGTCCAATGAGCAGTTCTTC. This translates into CASSLEASNEQFF.

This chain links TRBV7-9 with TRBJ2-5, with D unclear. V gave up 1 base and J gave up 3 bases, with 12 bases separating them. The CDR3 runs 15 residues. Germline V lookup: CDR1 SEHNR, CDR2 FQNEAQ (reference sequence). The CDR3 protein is CASSLGLYHEETQYF. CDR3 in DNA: TGTGCCAGCAGCTTAGGGCTTTACCACGAAGAGACCCAGTACTTC.

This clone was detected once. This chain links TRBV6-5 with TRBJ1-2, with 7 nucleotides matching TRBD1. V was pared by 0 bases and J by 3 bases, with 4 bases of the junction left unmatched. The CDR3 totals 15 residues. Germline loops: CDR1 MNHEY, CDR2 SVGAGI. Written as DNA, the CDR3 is TGTGCCAGCAGTTACTCGTCAGGGGGGGACTATGGCTACACCTTC. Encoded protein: CASSYSSGGDYGYTF.

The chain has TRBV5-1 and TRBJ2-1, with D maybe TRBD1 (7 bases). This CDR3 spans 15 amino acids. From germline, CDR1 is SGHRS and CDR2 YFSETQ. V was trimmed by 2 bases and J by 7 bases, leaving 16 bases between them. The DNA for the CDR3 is TGCGCCAGCAGCTTCGGCAGGGGGGAATGGAATGAGCAGTTCTTC. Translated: CASSFGRGEWNEQFF.

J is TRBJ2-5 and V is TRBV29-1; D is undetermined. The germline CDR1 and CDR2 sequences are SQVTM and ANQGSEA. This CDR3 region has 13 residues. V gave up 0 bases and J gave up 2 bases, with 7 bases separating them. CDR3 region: CSVEEIVQETQYF. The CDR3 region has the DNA TGCAGCGTTGAAGAAATAGTTCAAGAGACCCAGTACTTC.

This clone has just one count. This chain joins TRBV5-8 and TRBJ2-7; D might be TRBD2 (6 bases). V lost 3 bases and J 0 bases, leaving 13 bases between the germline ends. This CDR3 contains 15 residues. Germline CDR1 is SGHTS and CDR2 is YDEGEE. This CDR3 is CASSWPGVYSYEQYF. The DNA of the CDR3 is TGTGCCAGCAGCTGGCCGGGGGTTTACTCCTACGAGCAGTACTTC.

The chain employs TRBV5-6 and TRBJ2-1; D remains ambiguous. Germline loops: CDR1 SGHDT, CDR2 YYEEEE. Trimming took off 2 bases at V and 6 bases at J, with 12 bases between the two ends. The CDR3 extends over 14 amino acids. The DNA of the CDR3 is TGTGCCAGCAGCTTTGGGGTCCCGTCCAATGAGCAGTTCTTC. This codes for CASSFGVPSNEQFF.

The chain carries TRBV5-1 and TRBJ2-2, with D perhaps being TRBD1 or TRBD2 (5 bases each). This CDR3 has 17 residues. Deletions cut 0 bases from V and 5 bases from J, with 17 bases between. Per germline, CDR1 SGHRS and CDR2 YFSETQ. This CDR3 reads CASSLAFVGTETGELFF. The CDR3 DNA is TGCGCCAGCAGCTTGGCCTTCGTTGGGACCGAGACCGGGGAGCTGTTTTTT.

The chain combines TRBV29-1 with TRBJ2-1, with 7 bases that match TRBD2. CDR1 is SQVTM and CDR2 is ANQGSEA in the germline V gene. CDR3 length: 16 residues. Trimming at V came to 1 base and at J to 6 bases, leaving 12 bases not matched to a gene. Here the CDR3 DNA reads TGCAGCGTTGAAGGGATTGAGTCTAGCGGAATCAATGAGCAGTTCTTC. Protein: CSVEGIESSGINEQFF.

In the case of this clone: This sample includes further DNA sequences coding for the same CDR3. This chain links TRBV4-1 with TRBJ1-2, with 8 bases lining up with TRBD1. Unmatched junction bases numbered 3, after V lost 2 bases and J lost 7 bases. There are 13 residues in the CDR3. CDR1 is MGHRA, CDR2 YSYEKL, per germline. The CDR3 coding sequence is TGCGCCAGCAGCCAAACAGGGGGTTCTGGCTACACCTTC. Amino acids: CASSQTGGSGYTF.